This TCR beta chain was sequenced during a study of beta chain features in type 1 diabetes. Study background: Patients shared similar age, gender and cell yields with healthy donors.

Germline-derived CDR1 and CDR2 are ENHRY and SYGVKD. This CDR3 spans 12 amino acids. With V trimmed by 6 bases and J by 7 bases, 6 bases remained unmatched. This clone was counted a few times. Its target is not known. The whole isolated RNA underwent reverse transcription, so sequencing captured expressed TCRB transcripts. Sequencing used immunoSEQ multiplex PCR; TCRdb keeps in-frame clones, though not all of them. This repertoire shows about 340,000 clones, less than 15% found once; its top ten account for 0.015%. Findings of the study overall: In all four CD4+ subsets, TCRB CDR3 length was significantly, moderately reduced in type 1 diabetes.

The TCR originated in a woman under 30 with type 1 diabetes. The material sequenced was naive CD4+ T cells from blood. The chain employs TRBV10-3 and TRBJ2-7; 7 bases agree with TRBD1. CDR3 in DNA: TGTGCCATCAGGAGGGACAGCCAAGAGCAGTACTTC. Amino acid sequence: CAIRRDSQEQYF.